One and the same sample provided the 5 T cell receptor beta chains below, sequenced in a study of Graves' ophthalmopathy and Graves' hyperthyroidism. RNA transcripts were the source from which TCR beta CDR3 regions were amplified. HTBI primers were used in a first-round RT-PCR, which preceded a second-round multiplex PCR. MiXCR, applied by TCRdb to the multiplex PCR reads, yields one record per CDR3 protein. Seen here are 650,000 to 900,000 distinct CDR3 sequences, 35% to 50% observed once, and the top ten hold roughly 46%. Material: peripheral blood. The receptor set was obtained from an adult man with Graves' ophthalmopathy.

This clonotype occurred many times. The V and J genes are TRBV10-3 and TRBJ2-7, with TRBD1 matching over 7 bases. Germline CDR1 reads ENHRY; CDR2 reads SYGVKD. The CDR3 has 12 amino acids. V was clipped by 10 bases and J by 2 bases; unmatched bases: 5. The CDR3 nucleotides read TGTGCCACGACCGGGACAGCCTACGAGCAGTACTTC. This gives the protein CATTGTAYEQYF.

This rearrangement joins TRBV7-9 to TRBJ2-7, with D possibly matching TRBD1 (5 bases). V lost 3 bases and J lost 9, with 12 bases in between. The length of the CDR3 is 12 residues. Germline lookup yields CDR1 SEHNR and CDR2 FQNEAQ (reference sequence). CDR3 DNA: TGTGCCAGCAGCTTTGACAGCATCGTGCAGTACTTC. It specifies CASSFDSIVQYF.

This chain links TRBV12-3 or TRBV12-4 with TRBJ2-6; either TRBD1 or TRBD2 may fit D (6 bases each). The CDR3 consists of 18 residues. The V end lost 7 bases, the J end lost 1 base, and 20 bases lay between the germline ends. CDR3 sequence (DNA): TGTGCCAGCACCCCGTCGGAGGGGGGCGGATCTGGGGCCAACGTCCTGACTTTC. This codes for CASTPSEGGGSGANVLTF.

V is TRBV11-1 and J is TRBJ2-2; tentatively, D is TRBD1 (6 bases). This CDR3 is 14 amino acids long. The V end lost 7 bases, the J end lost 5 bases, and 14 bases lay between the germline ends. CDR1 is SGHAT, CDR2 FQDESV, per germline (reference sequence). CDR3 DNA sequence: TGTGCCAGCAAAAGGGCAGGGGAGACCGGGGAGCTGTTTTTT. It is translated as CASKRAGETGELFF.

This chain joins TRBV7-9 and TRBJ2-2; TRBD1 matches 7 bases. With 6 bases clipped from V and 6 bases from J, the junction kept 16 bases outside the gene matches. Germline V gene data show CDR1 as SEHNR and CDR2 as FQNEAQ (reference sequence). CDR3 length: 17 residues. CDR3 coding DNA: TGTGCCAGCAGTTTCTTCGTACAGGGGTTAAACTCCGGGGAGCTGTTTTTT. Translation: CASSFFVQGLNSGELFF.